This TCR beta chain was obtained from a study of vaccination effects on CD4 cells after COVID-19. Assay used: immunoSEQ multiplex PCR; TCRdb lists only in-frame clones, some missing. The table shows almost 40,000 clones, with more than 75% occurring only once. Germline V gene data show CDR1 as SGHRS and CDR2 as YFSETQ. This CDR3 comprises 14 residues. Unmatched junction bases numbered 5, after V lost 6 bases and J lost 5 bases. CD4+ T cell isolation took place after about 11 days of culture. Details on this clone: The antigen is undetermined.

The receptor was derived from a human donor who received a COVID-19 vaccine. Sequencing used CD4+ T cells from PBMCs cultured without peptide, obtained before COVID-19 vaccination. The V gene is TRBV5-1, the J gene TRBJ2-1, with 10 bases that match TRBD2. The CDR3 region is CASKASGGDNEQFF. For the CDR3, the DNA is TGCGCCAGCAAGGCTAGCGGGGGAGACAATGAGCAGTTCTTC.